A single sample gave rise to the 5 T cell receptor beta chains below, sequenced in a study of T cell changes during pregnancy in multiple sclerosis. Assay used: immunoSEQ multiplex PCR; TCRdb lists only in-frame clones, some missing. The table has around 37,000 clones, about 88% seen once. This specimen was CD8+ T cells from peripheral blood mononuclear cells, taken in the third trimester of pregnancy. The receptors were gathered from a female donor with multiple sclerosis, enrolled in a pregnancy study.

Worth noting for this clone: The junction departs from germline at one end; a sequencing error may be responsible. This sequence joins TRBV5-6 and TRBJ2-2, with 13 bases aligning to TRBD2. Looked up from germline, CDR1 is SGHDT and CDR2 is YYEEEE. There are 15 residues in the CDR3. The CDR3 coding sequence is TGTGCCAGCAGTTTGGGACTAGCGGGGACCGGGGAGCTGTTTTTT. Amino acids: CASSLGLAGTGELFF.

The chain couples TRBV4-1 to TRBJ1-4; TRBD1 matches 7 bases. The J segment lost 4 bases and the V segment lost 6 bases, leaving 8 bases of the junction unmatched. The CDR3 spans 15 residues. Germline assignment: CDR1 MGHRA and CDR2 YSYEKL. CDR3: CASSHRTGSNEKLFF. The CDR3 nucleotides are TGCGCCAGCAGTCACCGGACAGGCAGTAATGAAAAACTGTTTTTT.

The V call is TRBV7-9, the J call TRBJ1-1; D is possibly TRBD1 (6 bases). Germline V gene lookup returns CDR1 SEHNR and CDR2 FQNEAQ (reference sequence). With 1 base removed from V and 3 bases from J, the gap between germline ends came to 12 bases. CDR3 length: 15 amino acids. The DNA of the CDR3 is TGTGCCAGCAGCTTAGGGGACACCTCTTACACTGAAGCTTTCTTT. Amino acids: CASSLGDTSYTEAFF.

On this clone itself: Other DNA sequences of this sample code for an identical CDR3. V gene TRBV4-2 combines with J gene TRBJ2-5; 10 bases agree with TRBD2. This CDR3 has 15 residues. Germline-derived CDR1 and CDR2 are LGHNA and YNFKEQ. The V segment lost 3 bases and the J segment 5 bases; nucleotides outside the gene matches: 6. The CDR3 protein is CASSQESGGAETQYF. The CDR3 nucleotides read TGTGCCAGCAGCCAGGAGAGCGGGGGGGCGGAGACCCAGTACTTC.

The chain has TRBV4-2 and TRBJ1-5, with TRBD1 matching 9 bases. Germline lookup yields CDR1 LGHNA and CDR2 YNFKEQ. The CDR3 runs 18 residues. V shed 0 bases, J shed 2 bases, and the junction held 8 bases outside the gene matches. DNA of the CDR3: TGTGCCAGCAGCCAAGAGGGACAGGGTAATCCAGGCAATCAGCCCCAGCATTTT. Translation gives CASSQEGQGNPGNQPQHF.